This paragraph covers one TCR beta chain sequence. Its antigen specificity is not known. Base qualities are missing; no much larger clone stands one base away. Library preparation used 5' RACE. Instrument on record: Illumina HiSeq 2500. A second PCR of about 7 to 12 cycles was run with a J-beta primer mix and a sample-barcoded 5' primer. A template-switch 5' adaptor carrying 12 random nucleotides introduced a unique molecular identifier onto each TCR beta cDNA molecule. At least 2.5 million CDR3-containing paired-end reads were obtained from each sample. First-strand cDNA synthesis was performed from all RNA using the Mint cDNA synthesis kit, with priming by a TRBC-specific oligonucleotide. Following uracil-DNA glycosylase treatment, a first 18-cycle PCR with universal primers M1SS and BC2_uni_R was performed on all cDNA. The original pipeline was this. For normalization, 1 million high-quality reads were randomly selected from each sample, with every read carrying a distinct molecular identifier. Reads with shared molecular identifiers were discarded instead of being binned into consensus sequences. MiTCR, run with a Q25 quality threshold and the strictest error-elimination algorithm, handled CDR3 identification, clonotype clustering and error correction. A nonparametric unseen species model using Euler transformation provided a lower-bound estimate of total TCR beta diversity. The public reads were reanalyzed by TCRdb: fastp trimming at Q25, MiXCR alignment, in-frame beta chains only. CDR3 protein sequences are deduplicated, and each keeps its most common genes and DNA. TCRdb's processing, not the study's, gives the V and J calls here. The sample profile shows under 2,000,000 distinct CDR3 sequences; just under 50% of them were found once. Of the sample, more than 2% falls within the top ten clones.

These data come from a study of blood T cells in healthy people across ages (dated by TCRdb to the mid-2010s). Notes on the research overall: Template switching captured roughly one uniquely barcoded TCR beta cDNA molecule per two T cells in model experiments. Age-related changes in TCR beta repertoire diversity were measured in the study by deep sequencing normalized with unique cDNA molecular identifiers. The donors were divided into four age groups: young (average around 16 years), middle-aged (approximately 39), aged (under 70) and long-lived (approximately 74). To avoid experimental bias, donors of different ages were spread randomly across the sequencing lanes. The study analyzed two additional independent replicas of 1 million unique cDNA reads from the same blood draw for two donors, one aged 18 to 29 and one aged 80 or older.

Systemically healthy Caucasian individuals from Russia, around 38 in total and aged about 6 to 100 years, were included as donors. Ten milliliters of peripheral blood were drawn from each donor into EDTA-treated Vacutainer tubes. Ficoll-Paque density-gradient centrifugation was used to isolate PBMCs, with at least 6.5 million per sample. Trizol reagent was used to extract total RNA from PBMCs, with at least 6 micrograms per sample. Naive CD45RAhigh/CD27high T cell percentages were measured by flow cytometry on a PBMC aliquot from every donor. The full study reports these points: Compared with the aged group, the long-lived group had more naive CD4+ T cells, fewer expanded clones and increased TCR diversity, a pattern suggesting age selection. Because donor CMV infection status was unknown, age-related changes in expanded clonotypes were potentially confounded. Estimates of total diversity based on one million sequenced T cells were considered lower bounds and underestimates. As age increased, observed TCR beta diversity per million T cells dropped in a roughly linear way, and a significant reduction was already evident by age 40. Since profiling was done on bulk unsorted PBMCs, naive and antigen-experienced compartments could not be conclusively compared. Observed TCR beta diversity correlated strongly with the percentage of naive T cells measured by flow cytometry.

The sample taken for sequencing was blood. The TCR was taken from a woman aged 40 to 55 in good health.

The base sequence is TGTGCCAGCAGTTCCCTGGGAGGGCAGAACTACGAGCAGTACTTC. Translated, it reads CASSSLGGQNYEQYF. The rearrangement joined TRBV12-3 or TRBV12-4 to TRBJ2-7; 7 central bases correspond to TRBD2. Trimming leaves V shorter by 4 bases and J shorter by 3 bases, with the junction holding 9 bases beyond the gene matches. Taken from cysteine to phenylalanine, the CDR3 has 15 residues. Of the read, only the CDR3 DNA is kept; its 45 bases are in frame from base 1.